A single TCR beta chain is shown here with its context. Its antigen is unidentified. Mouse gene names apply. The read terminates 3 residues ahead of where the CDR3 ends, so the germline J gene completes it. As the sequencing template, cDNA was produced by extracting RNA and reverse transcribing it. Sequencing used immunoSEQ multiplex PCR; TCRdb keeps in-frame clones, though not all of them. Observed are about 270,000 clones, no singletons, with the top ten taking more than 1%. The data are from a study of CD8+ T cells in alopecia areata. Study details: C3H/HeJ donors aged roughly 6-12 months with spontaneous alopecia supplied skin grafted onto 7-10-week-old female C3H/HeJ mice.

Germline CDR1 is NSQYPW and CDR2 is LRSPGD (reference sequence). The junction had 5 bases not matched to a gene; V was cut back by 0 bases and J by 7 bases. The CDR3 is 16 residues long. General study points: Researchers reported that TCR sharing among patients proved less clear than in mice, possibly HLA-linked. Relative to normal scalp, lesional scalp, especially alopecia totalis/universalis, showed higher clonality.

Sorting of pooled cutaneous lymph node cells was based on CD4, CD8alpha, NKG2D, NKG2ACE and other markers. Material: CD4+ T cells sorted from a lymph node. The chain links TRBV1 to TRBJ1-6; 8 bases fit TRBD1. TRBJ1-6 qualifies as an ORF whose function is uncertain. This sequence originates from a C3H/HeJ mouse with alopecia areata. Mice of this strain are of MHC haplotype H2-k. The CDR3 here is CTCSAEVRGRNSPLYF. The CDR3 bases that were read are TGCACCTGCAGTGCAGAGGTCAGGGGGCGCAATTCGCCC.